The 30 T cell receptor beta chains below were found in one sample sequenced in a study of OX40 agonist ivuxolimab in advanced cancers. Libraries were prepared by immunoSEQ multiplex PCR; TCRdb keeps only in-frame clonotypes and omits some of them. The sample has roughly 86,000 clones; about 90% are singletons. Sequenced here: CD4+ or CD8+ T cells sorted from blood, sampled in a trial of the OX40 agonist ivuxolimab. Every receptor here comes from an adult with an advanced solid tumor such as melanoma, head and neck, liver or kidney cancer.

The rearrangement joins TRBV28 to TRBJ2-7; 7 bases are shared with TRBD1. This CDR3 has 14 residues. The V segment lost 7 bases and the J segment 0 bases; nucleotides outside the gene matches: 6. Germline lookup yields CDR1 MDHEN and CDR2 SYDVKM. The CDR3 DNA reads as TGTGCCAGCACTCACACAGGGGCCTCCTACGAGCAGTACTTC. It encodes CASTHTGASYEQYF.

This rearrangement joins TRBV4-3 to TRBJ2-5, with D tentatively TRBD1 or TRBD2 (5 bases each). Germline values: CDR1 LGHNA, CDR2 YSLEER. Trimming stripped 1 base from V and 8 bases from J, with 17 bases between. The CDR3 length is 15 residues. As DNA, the CDR3 is TGCGCCAGCAGCCAAGGGTTGGGGGACCGGGTTACCCAGTACTTC. Its translation: CASSQGLGDRVTQYF.

The rearrangement joins TRBV6-7 to TRBJ1-5; D remains ambiguous. TRBV6-7 is known as an ORF, though its function is uncertain. This CDR3 has 12 amino acids. The V and J ends lost 7 bases and 0 bases respectively, with 4 bases between them. For the CDR3, the DNA is TGTGCCAGCACGGATAGCAATCAGCCCCAGCATTTT. Protein: CASTDSNQPQHF.

The chain links TRBV5-4 to TRBJ2-7; 7 bases agree with TRBD2. The junction had 15 bases not matched to a gene; V was cut back by 4 bases and J by 2 bases. Germline CDR1 reads SGHNT; CDR2 reads YYREEE (reference sequence). This CDR3 is 17 amino acids long. The CDR3 bases are TGTGCCAGCAGCCCACCTCCGACTAGCCTAACCCCCTACGAGCAGTACTTC. Translated, it gives CASSPPPTSLTPYEQYF.

The chain carries TRBV27 and TRBJ2-5; 7 nucleotides match TRBD2. V was clipped by 0 bases and J by 3 bases; unmatched bases: 7. Germline CDR1 and CDR2: MNHEY and SMNVEV (reference sequence). The CDR3 has 16 amino acids. In DNA form, the CDR3 reads TGTGCCAGCAGTTTATCTATAGGGCTAGCGGAAGAGACCCAGTACTTC. Protein sequence: CASSLSIGLAEETQYF.

V and J are TRBV11-3 and TRBJ2-2; D tentatively fits TRBD1 or TRBD2 (5 bases each). Per the germline V gene, CDR1 is SGHNT and CDR2 is YENEEA. V gave up 5 bases and J gave up 2 bases, with 12 bases separating them. CDR3 length: 15 residues. The CDR3, as DNA: TGTGCCAGCAGCGCCGGGACGGGTAACACCGGGGAGCTGTTTTTT. This encodes CASSAGTGNTGELFF.

The rearrangement links TRBV5-1 to TRBJ2-7; D might be TRBD2 (5 bases). The CDR3 totals 14 residues. Between the trimmed V and J ends, which lost 0 bases and 5 bases, there was a span of 12 bases. Germline V gene data show CDR1 as SGHRS and CDR2 as YFSETQ. The CDR3 region is CASSLAFRGHEQYF. The CDR3 DNA reads TGCGCCAGCAGCTTGGCCTTCCGAGGGCACGAGCAGTACTTC.

This rearrangement joins TRBV2 to TRBJ2-3, with 14 nucleotides matching TRBD2. J lost 6 bases, V lost 9 bases, and 14 bases had no gene match. The CDR3 runs 17 residues. CDR1 is SNHLY and CDR2 is FYNNEI in the germline V gene. CDR3 in DNA: TGTGCCAGGGATCCGGGACTAGCGGGAGAGAATAGGGATACGCAGTATTTT. This codes for CARDPGLAGENRDTQYF.

As concerns this clone: At one boundary the junction diverges from the germline segment, which might be a read error. The chain has TRBV6-5 and TRBJ1-2, with D perhaps TRBD1 (5 bases). The germline gives CDR1 MNHEY, CDR2 SVGAGI. The CDR3 has 13 amino acids. The CDR3 here is CATSGQGMFGYTF. The CDR3 nucleotides are TGTGCCACCAGTGGCCAGGGTATGTTTGGCTACACCTTC.

CDR3 DNA sequence: TGTGCCAGCAGTGAGAACACAGATACGCAGTATTTT. Residues: CASSENTDTQYF. The chain uses TRBV6-1 and TRBJ2-3; no firm D call. The germline CDR1 and CDR2 sequences are MNHNS and SASEGT. This CDR3 comprises 12 residues. Trimming removed 3 bases from V and 2 bases from J, with 3 bases in between.

J is TRBJ1-2 and V is TRBV2; 11 nucleotides agree with TRBD1. The junction had 4 bases not matched to a gene; V was cut back by 8 bases and J by 8 bases. Looked up from germline, CDR1 is SNHLY and CDR2 is FYNNEI. The length of the CDR3 is 12 residues. The CDR3 spells CASVWTGGGYTF. The CDR3 DNA sequence: TGTGCCAGCGTATGGACAGGGGGCGGCTACACCTTC.

Concerning this clone: The same CDR3 arises from other DNA sequences in this sample as well. V is TRBV7-2 and J is TRBJ2-7, with D perhaps TRBD1 (6 bases). Looked up from germline, CDR1 is SGHTA and CDR2 is FQGNSA. The germline V and J ends were trimmed by 5 bases and 5 bases, with 16 bases remaining between them. The CDR3 is 14 residues long. CDR3 sequence (DNA): TGTGCCAGCAGCCTCTGGGGGCAGGGCCACGAGCAGTACTTC. Its protein product is CASSLWGQGHEQYF.

V is TRBV2 and J is TRBJ2-1; no definite D call. The CDR3 has 11 amino acids. With 2 bases removed from V and 10 bases from J, the gap between germline ends came to 6 bases. CDR1 is SNHLY and CDR2 is FYNNEI in the germline V gene. In DNA, the CDR3 is TGTGCCAGCAGTGAAAATGGGGAGCAGTTCTTC. Its translation is CASSENGEQFF.

V is TRBV15 and J is TRBJ1-5; unclear D gene. Germline CDR1 is LNHNV and CDR2 is YYDKDF (reference sequence). This CDR3 has 17 amino acids. Trimming pared 0 bases from V and 0 bases from J, leaving 12 bases between. DNA of the CDR3: TGTGCCACCAGCAGAGATCCGAGCGAGTATAGCAATCAGCCCCAGCATTTT. This codes for CATSRDPSEYSNQPQHF. The variable domain in full, with the rest retrieved from reference TRBV15 and TRBJ1-5, is DAMVIQNPRYQVTQFGKPVTLSCSQTLNHNVMYWYQQKSSQAPKLLFHYYDKDFNNEADTPDNFQSRRPNTSFCFLDIRSPGLGDTAMYLCATSRDPSEYSNQPQHFGDGTRLSIL.

The chain joins TRBV30 to TRBJ1-1; no clear D. The CDR3 spans 14 residues. CDR1 and CDR2 from the germline V gene are GTSNPN and SVGIG (reference sequence). V was shortened by 2 bases and J by 5 bases, with 15 bases between the two germline ends. The CDR3 nucleotides read TGTGCCTGGAGTTGGGCGGGATTGGGGACTGAAGCTTTCTTT. Its translation is CAWSWAGLGTEAFF.

The chain joins TRBV2 to TRBJ2-7; 7 nucleotides agree with TRBD1. The trim removed 11 bases at V and 4 bases at J, leaving 11 bases unmatched. CDR1 is SNHLY, CDR2 FYNNEI, per germline. The CDR3 extends over 13 amino acids. CDR3 residues: CASRDRALYEQYF. The CDR3 nucleotides are TGTGCCTCCCGGGACAGAGCATTATACGAGCAGTACTTC.

V gene TRBV5-4 combines with J gene TRBJ2-3, with 10 bases matching TRBD2. The germline gives CDR1 SGHNT, CDR2 YYREEE (reference sequence). The CDR3 covers 14 residues. The junction had 8 bases not matched to a gene; V was cut back by 9 bases and J by 4 bases. Written as DNA, the CDR3 is TGTGCCACCGGCCAGCGGGAGGGGGCAGATACGCAGTATTTT. It specifies CATGQREGADTQYF. Full variable domain (missing parts from reference TRBV5-4 and TRBJ2-3): ETGVTQSPTHLIKTRGQQVTLRCSSQSGHNTVSWYQQALGQGPQFIFQYYREEENGRGNFPPRFSGLQFPNYSSELNVNALELDDSALYLCATGQREGADTQYFGPGTRLTVL.

The V call is TRBV19, the J call TRBJ1-5; TRBD1 matches 7 bases. The CDR3 contains 15 residues. CDR1 and CDR2 from the germline V gene are LNHDA and SQIVND (reference sequence). J was trimmed by 1 base and V by 3 bases; bases with no gene match: 3. The CDR3 here is CASSMVGGSNQPQHF. In DNA, the CDR3 is TGTGCCAGTAGTATGGTAGGGGGCAGCAATCAGCCCCAGCATTTT.

The chain has TRBV7-8 and TRBJ1-3; possibly TRBD1 for D (5 bases). The germline V and J ends were trimmed by 6 bases and 0 bases, with 12 bases remaining between them. Germline values: CDR1 SGHVS, CDR2 FQNEAQ. The CDR3 sequence is 15 residues long. CDR3 in amino acids: CASRIGTDSGNTIYF. As DNA, the CDR3 is TGTGCCAGCAGGATTGGGACGGACTCTGGAAACACCATATATTTT.

V usage is TRBV5-6 and J usage is TRBJ2-3; 10 nucleotides agree with TRBD2. The CDR3 covers 17 residues. J gave up 2 bases and V 1 base, and 7 bases lay outside the gene matches. Looked up from germline, CDR1 is SGHDT and CDR2 is YYEEEE. In nucleotides, the CDR3 is TGTGCCAGCAGCTTGTCTGTGACTAGCGGGTCCACAGATACGCAGTATTTT. It encodes CASSLSVTSGSTDTQYF.

The V call is TRBV11-3, the J call TRBJ1-1; D not certain. CDR1 and CDR2 (germline): SGHNT, YENEEA. The length of the CDR3 is 12 residues. V dropped 7 bases and J dropped 7 bases, with 13 bases sitting between them. CDR3 bases: TGTGCCAGCACTCCCCGAATCGGTGAAGCTTTCTTT. Translating it yields CASTPRIGEAFF.

This sequence joins TRBV4-1 and TRBJ2-7; the D gene is possibly TRBD1 (6 bases). Germline assignment: CDR1 MGHRA and CDR2 YSYEKL. V was cut by 4 bases and J by 2 bases, with 18 bases left in between. The CDR3 is 16 residues long. DNA for the CDR3: TGCGCCAGCAGCCTTGAGGCCGGGACATCAACCTACGAGCAGTACTTC. Its translation: CASSLEAGTSTYEQYF.

The rearrangement joins TRBV5-4 to TRBJ1-2; D is uncertain. CDR1 and CDR2 (germline): SGHNT, YYREEE (reference sequence). CDR3 length equals 14 residues. The ends were cut back, 4 bases at V and 0 bases at J, with 10 bases in the middle. The CDR3 DNA sequence: TGTGCCAGCAGCCCCCGGCCCGCTAACTATGGCTACACCTTC. It specifies CASSPRPANYGYTF.

This rearrangement joins TRBV7-2 to TRBJ2-3, with D perhaps TRBD2 (6 bases). CDR1 is SGHTA, CDR2 FQGNSA, per germline. Trimming took 0 bases from V and 6 from J, leaving 13 bases between them. The CDR3 length is 15 residues. The CDR3 region is CASSLAWEVGDTQYF. DNA for the CDR3: TGTGCCAGCAGCTTAGCCTGGGAGGTAGGGGATACGCAGTATTTT.

This chain uses TRBV5-6 with TRBJ2-5; tentative D call: TRBD1 (5 bases). Trimming removed 4 bases from V and 1 base from J, with 14 bases in between. From germline, CDR1 is SGHDT and CDR2 YYEEEE. CDR3 length equals 15 residues. CDR3 region: CASSTLRRGQETQYF. CDR3 in DNA: TGTGCCAGCAGCACACTTCGTAGGGGCCAAGAGACCCAGTACTTC.

The chain is built from TRBV11-3 and TRBJ2-5; tentatively, D is TRBD2 (5 bases). The CDR3 totals 16 residues. Trimming removed 5 bases from V and 4 bases from J, with 20 bases in between. Germline lookup yields CDR1 SGHNT and CDR2 YENEEA. CDR3 region: CASSIRDLAGPETQYF. In DNA, the CDR3 is TGTGCCAGCAGCATCAGAGATCTGGCGGGCCCAGAGACCCAGTACTTC. Complete variable domain (other parts from reference TRBV11-3 and TRBJ2-5): EAGVVQSPRYKIIEKKQPVAFWCNPISGHNTLYWYLQNLGQGPELLIRYENEEAVDDSQLPKDRFSAERLKGVDSTLKIQPAELGDSAVYLCASSIRDLAGPETQYFGPGTRLLVL.

The chain joins TRBV6-5 to TRBJ2-7, with a tentative D call TRBD1 (6 bases). V shed 7 bases and J shed 4 bases, with 8 bases lying between them. This CDR3 has 11 amino acids. Looked up from germline, CDR1 is MNHEY and CDR2 is SVGAGI. The CDR3, as DNA: TGTGCCAGCAAAAGGGGGTACGAGCAGTACTTC. The encoded protein is CASKRGYEQYF.

The rearrangement uses TRBV9 and TRBJ2-3; D may correspond to TRBD1 or TRBD2 (5 bases each). The CDR3 loop spans 13 amino acids. Germline loops: CDR1 SGDLS, CDR2 YYNGEE. The V gene lost 4 bases and the J gene lost 1 base, with 7 bases spanning the gap. CDR3 nucleotide sequence: TGTGCCAGCAGCCGGGACGGCACAGATACGCAGTATTTT. Its protein product is CASSRDGTDTQYF. The full variable domain, its missing parts supplied by reference TRBV9 and TRBJ2-3, is DSGVTQTPKHLITATGQRVTLRCSPRSGDLSVYWYQQSLDQGLQFLIQYYNGEERAKGNILERFSAQQFPDLHSELNLSSLELGDSALYFCASSRDGTDTQYFGPGTRLTVL.

V gene TRBV11-2 combines with J gene TRBJ1-2; D not certain. Germline loops: CDR1 SGHAT, CDR2 FQNNGV. The V end lost 2 bases, the J end lost 8 bases, and 9 bases lay between the germline ends. CDR3 length: 12 amino acids. CDR3 loop: CASSLQDSGYTF. CDR3 nucleotide sequence: TGTGCCAGCAGCTTACAGGATTCGGGCTACACCTTC.

The CDR3 loop reads CASRYPGGEQPQHF. CDR3 in DNA: TGTGCCAGCAGGTATCCAGGGGGCGAGCAGCCCCAGCATTTT. The rearrangement uses TRBV5-8 and TRBJ1-5; 8 positions match TRBD1. The germline gives CDR1 SGHTS, CDR2 YDEGEE. V shed 5 bases and J 7 bases; nucleotides not matched to a gene: 8. This CDR3 is built from 14 residues.